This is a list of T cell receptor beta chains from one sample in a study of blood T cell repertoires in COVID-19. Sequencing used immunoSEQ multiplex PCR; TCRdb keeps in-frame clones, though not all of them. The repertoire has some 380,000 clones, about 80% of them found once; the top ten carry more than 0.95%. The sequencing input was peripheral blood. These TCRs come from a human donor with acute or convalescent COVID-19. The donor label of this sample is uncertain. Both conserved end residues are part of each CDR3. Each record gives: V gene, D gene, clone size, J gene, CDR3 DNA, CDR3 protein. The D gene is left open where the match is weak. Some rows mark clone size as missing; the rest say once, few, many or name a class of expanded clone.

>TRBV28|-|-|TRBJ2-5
TGTGCCAGCAAAATCGGGAGCGCATCAGAGACCCAGTACTTC
CASKIGSASETQYF
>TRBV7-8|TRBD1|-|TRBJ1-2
TGTGCCAGCAGCTCCCGGCAGGGGGTATTAGGTGGCTACACCTTC
CASSSRQGVLGGYTF
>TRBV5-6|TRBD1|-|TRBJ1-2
TGTGCCAGCAGCAGGGACAGGAGGGAAGGAGGCTACACCTTC
CASSRDRREGGYTF
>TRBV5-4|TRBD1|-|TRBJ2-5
TGTGCCAGCAGTTGGACAGGGGGGGAGACCCAGTACTTC
CASSWTGGETQYF
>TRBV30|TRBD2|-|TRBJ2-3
TGTGCCTCAGCTTTAGCGGGGGGGAGCACAGATACGCAGTATTTT
CASALAGGSTDTQYF
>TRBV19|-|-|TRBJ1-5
TGTGCCAGTAAAGTTGGACAGTATAGCAATCAGCCCCAGCATTTT
CASKVGQYSNQPQHF
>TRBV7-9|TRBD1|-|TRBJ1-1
TGTGCCAGCAGCTTATTATTGTCCCGGGACAGGGGGCGTACTGAAGCTTTCTTT
CASSLLLSRDRGRTEAFF
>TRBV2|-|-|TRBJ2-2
TGTGCCAGCAGGGTAGACAGTTCTACCGGGGAGCTGTTTTTT
CASRVDSSTGELFF
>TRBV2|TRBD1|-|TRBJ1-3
TGTGCCAGCAGGGGGACAGCCTCTGGAAACACCATATATTTT
CASRGTASGNTIYF
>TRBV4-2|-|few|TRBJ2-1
TGTGCCAGCGGGGGTGGGGGCTTTACCTACAATGAGCAGTTCTTC
CASGGGGFTYNEQFF
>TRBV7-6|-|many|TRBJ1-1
TGTGCCAGCAGCGGAGGAGGTATGAACACTGAAGCTTTCTTT
CASSGGGMNTEAFF
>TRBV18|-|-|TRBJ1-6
TGTGCCAGCTCACCTCAGGGGAGTAATTCACCCCTCCACTTT
CASSPQGSNSPLHF
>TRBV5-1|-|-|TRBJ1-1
TGCGCCAGCAGCTCACAGGGGAACACTGAAGCTTTCTTT
CASSSQGNTEAFF
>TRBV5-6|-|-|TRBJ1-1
TGTGCCAGCAGCCGACTAGGAGTGAACACTGAAGCTTTCTTT
CASSRLGVNTEAFF
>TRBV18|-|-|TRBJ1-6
TGTGCCAGCTCACCCCCTTTTAATTCACCCCTCCACTTT
CASSPPFNSPLHF
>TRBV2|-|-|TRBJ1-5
TGTGCCAGCAGCGGAAGGTCTAGCAGCAATCAGCCCCAGCATTTT
CASSGRSSSNQPQHF
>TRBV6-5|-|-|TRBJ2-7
TGTGCCAGCAGTTACCGATCGCGGGGAACTTACGAGCAGTACTTC
CASSYRSRGTYEQYF
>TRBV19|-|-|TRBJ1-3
TGTGCCAGTACCAGGACAGCTGGAAACACCATATATTTT
CASTRTAGNTIYF
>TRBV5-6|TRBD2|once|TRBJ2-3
TGTGCCAGCAGCTCCCCTAGCGGGGGGGCCTTAGATACGCAGTATTTT
CASSSPSGGALDTQYF
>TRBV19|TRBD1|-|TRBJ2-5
TGTGCCAGTAGTGCAAGGACAGGGGCCGTCCAAGAGACCCAGTACTTC
CASSARTGAVQETQYF
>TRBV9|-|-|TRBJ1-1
TGTGCCAGCAGCGTAGAGAGCAGGTACACTGAAGCTTTCTTT
CASSVESRYTEAFF
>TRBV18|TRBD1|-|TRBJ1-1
TGTGCCACCCTTACGGGACAGGGGAACACTGAAGCTTTCTTT
CATLTGQGNTEAFF
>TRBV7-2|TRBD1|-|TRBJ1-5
TGTGCCAGCAGCTTAGTGGGGACAGCACAGAATCAGCCCCAGCATTTT
CASSLVGTAQNQPQHF
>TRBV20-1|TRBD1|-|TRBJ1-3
TGCAGTGCTAGTCCTGGACAGGCTGGAAACACCATATATTTT
CSASPGQAGNTIYF
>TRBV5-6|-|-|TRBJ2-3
TGTGCCAGCAGCTTGGGACTAGGTTTCCCCGATACGCAGTATTTT
CASSLGLGFPDTQYF
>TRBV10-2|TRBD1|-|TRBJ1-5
TGCGCCAGCAGTGAGACAGGGGATCAGCCCCAGCATTTT
CASSETGDQPQHF
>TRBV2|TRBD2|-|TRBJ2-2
TGTGCCAGCGGGACTAGCGGGACCCTCACCGGGGAGCTGTTTTTT
CASGTSGTLTGELFF
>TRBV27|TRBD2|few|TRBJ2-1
TGTGCCAGCAGTTTATCGTTAGCCGGACTAGCTAGGAGCAATGAGCAGTTCTTC
CASSLSLAGLARSNEQFF
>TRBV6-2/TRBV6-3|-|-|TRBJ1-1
TGTGCCAGCAGTATGCGGACGGGCGGGGACACTGAAGCTTTCTTT
CASSMRTGGDTEAFF
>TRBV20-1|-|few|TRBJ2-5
TGCAGTGCTAGTATGGCAGGGAAAATGGAGACCCAGTACTTC
CSASMAGKMETQYF
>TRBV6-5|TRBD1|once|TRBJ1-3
TGTGCCAGCAGCCGGACAGGGGCTGGAAACACCATATATTTT
CASSRTGAGNTIYF
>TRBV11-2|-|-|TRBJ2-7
TGTGCCAGCAGCTCCCTTCGACAATCAGGCAGCTCCTACGAGCAGTACTTC
CASSSLRQSGSSYEQYF
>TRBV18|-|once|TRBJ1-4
TGTGCCAGCTCTTTCAGTATCTCTAATGAAAAACTGTTTTTT
CASSFSISNEKLFF
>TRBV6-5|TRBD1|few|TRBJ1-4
TGTGCCAGCAGCGGACAGGGCTTTAATGAAAAACTGTTTTTT
CASSGQGFNEKLFF
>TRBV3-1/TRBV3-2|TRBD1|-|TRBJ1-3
TGTGCCAGCGCGGACAGGATTACTGGAAACACCATATATTTT
CASADRITGNTIYF
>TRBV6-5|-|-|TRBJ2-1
TGTGCCAGCAGTTACTGGTATAGCTCCTACAATGAGCAGTTCTTC
CASSYWYSSYNEQFF
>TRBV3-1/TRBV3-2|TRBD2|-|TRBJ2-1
TGTGCCAGCAGCCAAGTCCGAAGCGGGAGCGTCAATGAGCAGTTCTTC
CASSQVRSGSVNEQFF
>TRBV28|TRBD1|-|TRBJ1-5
TGTGCCAGCAGTTTGGGCGGGGCAGGGGGTGACCAGCCCCAGCATTTT
CASSLGGAGGDQPQHF
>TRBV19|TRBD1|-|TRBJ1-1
TGTGCCAGTAGTGCCTTTGCCATAACAGGGGATGGTGCTTACACTGAAGCTTTCTTT
CASSAFAITGDGAYTEAFF
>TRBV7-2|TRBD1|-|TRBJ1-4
TGTGCCAGCAGCGGGACAGGGACAACTAATGAAAAACTGTTTTTT
CASSGTGTTNEKLFF
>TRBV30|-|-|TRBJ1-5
TGTGCCTGGAGTGTACAGGGTCCTTATAGCAATCAGCCCCAGCATTTT
CAWSVQGPYSNQPQHF
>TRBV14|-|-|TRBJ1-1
TGTGCCAGCAGCCAAGTTTCAGGGACTGAAGCTTTCTTT
CASSQVSGTEAFF
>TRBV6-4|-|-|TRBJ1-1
TGTGCCAGCAGTGACTCGGGGGCTGCCACTGAAGCTTTCTTT
CASSDSGAATEAFF
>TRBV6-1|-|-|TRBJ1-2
TGTGCCAGCAGTGGGAGGGCAGTTCTTGCGCCATATGGCTACACCTTC
CASSGRAVLAPYGYTF
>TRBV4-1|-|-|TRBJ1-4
TGCGCCAGCAGCCAAGACCGGCGGGAAGAAAAACTGTTTTTT
CASSQDRREEKLFF
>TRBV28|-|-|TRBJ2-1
TGTGCCAGCACGAGAAGCGGGTGGAGCTCCTACAATGAGCAGTTCTTC
CASTRSGWSSYNEQFF
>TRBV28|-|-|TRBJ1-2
TGTGCCAGCAGTTTGGCGACGGGCTATGGCTACACCTTC
CASSLATGYGYTF
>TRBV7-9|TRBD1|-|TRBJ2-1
TGTGCCAGCAGCTCTGACAGGGGCAGTGAGCAGTTCTTC
CASSSDRGSEQFF
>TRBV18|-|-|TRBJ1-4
TGTGCCAGCTCACCCCCTCCGAGGGAAAAACTGTTTTTT
CASSPPPREKLFF
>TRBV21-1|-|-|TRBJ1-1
TGTGCCAGCGAAAGCGGACGGGCTGGTGATACTGAAGCTTTCTTT
CASESGRAGDTEAFF
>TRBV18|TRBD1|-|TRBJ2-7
TGTGCCAGCTCACCCCTATCCGGGACAGGGACCTACGAGCAGTACTTC
CASSPLSGTGTYEQYF
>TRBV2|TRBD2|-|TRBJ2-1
TGTGCCAGCAGTCTAACGACTAGCGGGGGGGCTAATGAGCAGTTCTTC
CASSLTTSGGANEQFF
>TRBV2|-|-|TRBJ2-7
TGTGCCAGCAGGGGGGACTCTGCCTACGAGCAGTACTTC
CASRGDSAYEQYF
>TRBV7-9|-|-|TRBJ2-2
TGTGCCAGCAGCCATATGCGGGCCGACACCGGGGAGCTGTTTTTT
CASSHMRADTGELFF
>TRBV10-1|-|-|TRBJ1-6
TGCGCCAGCAGTGAGCGTCGACAGCTAAATTCACCCCTCCACTTT
CASSERRQLNSPLHF
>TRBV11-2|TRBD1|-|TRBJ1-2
TGTGCCAGCAGCTTAGTTCTTGCAGGGGGGAATGGCTACACCTTC
CASSLVLAGGNGYTF
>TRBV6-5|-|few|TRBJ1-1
TGTGCCAGCAGGGCTACAGGGACCCCACTGAAGGAAGCTTTCTTT
CASRATGTPLKEAFF